One and the same sample provided the 23 T cell receptor beta chains below, sequenced in a study of beta chain features in type 1 diabetes. Reverse transcription of all isolated RNA meant that expressed TCRB transcripts were sequenced. Generated by immunoSEQ multiplex PCR, the TCRdb table keeps only in-frame clones and is missing some. The sample consists of 600,000 to 650,000 clones, about 14% of them appearing once. Sequencing used naive CD4+ T cells from blood. These receptors were collected from a man in his late teens or twenties in good health.

The table lists this clone with a few counts. The CDR3 coding sequence is TGTGCCAGCAGCTCCTGGACAGTTAGCACAGATACGCAGTATTTT. Translation: CASSSWTVSTDTQYF. V is TRBV7-9 and J is TRBJ2-3, with D possibly TRBD1 on 6 matching bases. Germline V CDR1 and CDR2: SEHNR, FQNEAQ (reference sequence). Trimming took off 4 bases at V and 0 bases at J, with 11 bases between the two ends. The CDR3 totals 15 residues.

Turning to this clone: The junction does not match germline at one end; this may be a read error. The chain joins TRBV4-1 to TRBJ2-3; D gene ambiguous. CDR1 is MGHRA and CDR2 is YSYEKL in the germline V gene. This CDR3 has 15 residues. CDR3 amino acids: CASRQESVFTDTQYF. The CDR3 nucleotides are TGCGCCAGCAGGCAAGAAAGTGTATTCACAGATACGCAGTATTTT.

The rearrangement uses TRBV10-3 and TRBJ2-5; maybe TRBD1 (6 bases). This CDR3 is built from 13 residues. The germline V gene encodes CDR1 ENHRY and CDR2 SYGVKD. V was trimmed by 6 bases and J by 5 bases, leaving 13 bases between them. The CDR3 loop reads CAISFTGPETQYF. The CDR3 region has the DNA TGTGCCATCAGCTTCACAGGGCCCGAGACCCAGTACTTC.

This chain connects TRBV5-1 to TRBJ1-1; D uncertain. V lost 2 bases and J 1 base, leaving 6 bases between the germline ends. Germline loops: CDR1 SGHRS, CDR2 YFSETQ. The CDR3 is made up of 13 amino acids. Written as DNA, the CDR3 is TGCGCCAGCAGCTTTCAGGAGAACACTGAAGCTTTCTTT. This encodes CASSFQENTEAFF.

Concerning this clone: One junction end disagrees with the germline gene, perhaps due to a read error. This chain uses TRBV7-7 with TRBJ2-2; D call uncertain. This CDR3 has 16 amino acids. The germline V gene encodes CDR1 SSHAT and CDR2 FNYEAQ (reference sequence). The CDR3 here is CASSSSSTANTGELFF. CDR3 sequence (DNA): TGTGCTAGCAGCTCCTCCTCGACGGCGAACACCGGGGAGCTGTTTTTT.

V and J are TRBV2 and TRBJ2-7; D unresolved. The CDR3 length is 11 residues. Germline assignment: CDR1 SNHLY and CDR2 FYNNEI. Trimming shortened V by 7 bases and J by 2 bases, and 6 bases separated the two germline ends. The CDR3 sequence is CASTGAYEQYF. The CDR3 bases are TGTGCCAGCACCGGTGCCTACGAGCAGTACTTC.

This clone was counted once. The chain links TRBV7-3 to TRBJ2-3, with 9 positions matching TRBD1. Looked up from germline, CDR1 is SGHTA and CDR2 is FQGTGA. The CDR3 has 15 amino acids. J gave up 1 base and V 4 bases, and 3 bases lay outside the gene matches. The CDR3 here is CASSSQGARTDTQYF. DNA for the CDR3: TGTGCCAGCAGCTCACAGGGGGCCCGCACAGATACGCAGTATTTT.

The chain combines TRBV7-3 with TRBJ2-7, with TRBD2 identical over 15 bases. The CDR3 totals 19 residues. The germline V gene encodes CDR1 SGHTA and CDR2 FQGTGA. V was pared by 4 bases and J by 4 bases, with 14 bases of the junction left unmatched. CDR3 amino acids: CASSSDSGLAGGRGYEQYF. DNA of the CDR3: TGTGCCAGCAGCTCAGACTCGGGACTAGCGGGAGGAAGGGGTTACGAGCAGTACTTC.

This clone was counted only a few times. V is TRBV7-2 and J is TRBJ2-7; D might be TRBD1 (5 bases). V gave up 1 base and J gave up 2 bases, with 9 bases separating them. Germline CDR1 and CDR2: SGHTA and FQGNSA. The CDR3 totals 14 residues. CDR3 loop: CASSLDRLTYEQYF. The CDR3 nucleotides are TGTGCCAGCAGCTTAGACAGGCTAACCTACGAGCAGTACTTC.

This chain links TRBV9 with TRBJ2-7; possible D gene TRBD2, 6 bases. The CDR3 sequence is 15 residues long. Germline V CDR1 and CDR2: SGDLS, YYNGEE. The V end lost 4 bases, the J end lost 6 bases, and 20 bases lay between the germline ends. The CDR3 reads CASSRGSGVTAEQYF. Written as DNA, the CDR3 is TGTGCCAGCAGCCGGGGGAGCGGTGTAACGGCCGAGCAGTACTTC.

This clone appeared a single time. This rearrangement joins TRBV2 to TRBJ1-6, with D unresolved. Germline V gives CDR1 SNHLY, CDR2 FYNNEI. V lost 8 bases to trimming and J lost 13 bases, with 15 bases between them. This CDR3 is built from 12 residues. For the CDR3, the DNA is TGTGCCAGCGTTGACAATGTTGGGCCCCTCCACTTT. Protein product: CASVDNVGPLHF.

This clone has more than one count but fewer than ten. DNA of the CDR3: TGTGCCAGCAGCTCACTAGCCCCAGTCCCCACGTACAATGAGCAGTTCTTC. Translating it yields CASSSLAPVPTYNEQFF. The V and J genes are TRBV7-2 and TRBJ2-1; D is perhaps TRBD2 (6 bases). V was cut by 4 bases and J by 4 bases, with 20 bases left in between. The CDR3 runs to 17 residues. Germline assignment: CDR1 SGHTA and CDR2 FQGNSA.

The chain uses TRBV5-4 and TRBJ2-2; 13 bases agree with TRBD2. The trim removed 0 bases at V and 5 bases at J, leaving 4 bases unmatched. The CDR3 length is 17 residues. Germline V gene lookup returns CDR1 SGHNT and CDR2 YYREEE (reference sequence). The chain's CDR3 is CASSLGTSGSRTGELFF. The DNA for the CDR3 is TGTGCCAGCAGCTTGGGGACTAGCGGGAGTCGTACCGGGGAGCTGTTTTTT.

This clone came up a few times. The CDR3 bases are TGTGCCAGCAGTTTCCAGGGGGTAGTGGCTAATGAAAAACTGTTTTTT. Translating it yields CASSFQGVVANEKLFF. V gene TRBV28 combines with J gene TRBJ1-4; TRBD1 agrees at 7 bases. From germline, CDR1 is MDHEN and CDR2 SYDVKM. The CDR3 loop spans 16 amino acids. Trimming took 3 bases from V and 3 from J; bases not matched to a gene: 7. Based on the CDR3 plus reference TRBV28 and TRBJ1-4, the full variable domain is DVKVTQSSRYLVKRTGEKVFLECVQDMDHENMFWYRQDPGLGLRLIYFSYDVKMKEKGDIPEGYSVSREKKERFSLILESASTNQTSMYLCASSFQGVVANEKLFFGSGTQLSVL.

This clone came up a few times. The chain employs TRBV7-9 and TRBJ1-5; 10 bases agree with TRBD1. The CDR3 covers 14 residues. Germline assignment: CDR1 SEHNR and CDR2 FQNEAQ (reference sequence). J gave up 6 bases and V 5 bases, and 4 bases lay outside the gene matches. CDR3 bases: TGTGCCAGCAGCATAGACAGGGGGCTTCAGCCCCAGCATTTT. Residues: CASSIDRGLQPQHF. Full variable domain (rest looked up from reference TRBV7-9 and TRBJ1-5): DTGVSQNPRHKITKRGQNVTFRCDPISEHNRLYWYRQTLGQGPEFLTYFQNEAQLEKSRLLSDRFSAERPKGSFSTLEIQRTEQGDSAMYLCASSIDRGLQPQHFGDGTRLSIL.

The V and J genes are TRBV6-6 and TRBJ1-5; 7 nucleotides line up with TRBD1. CDR1 MNHNY and CDR2 SVGAGI come from the germline V gene (reference sequence). The J segment lost 3 bases and the V segment lost 6 bases, leaving 8 bases of the junction unmatched. This CDR3 spans 15 amino acids. Written as DNA, the CDR3 is TGTGCCAGCAGGCCACCGGGACAGTACAATCAGCCCCAGCATTTT. Translating it yields CASRPPGQYNQPQHF.

This clone appeared a few times. This rearrangement joins TRBV15 to TRBJ2-7; D perhaps matches TRBD2 (6 bases). Trimming shortened V by 1 base and J by 4 bases, and 17 bases separated the two germline ends. This CDR3 is 16 amino acids long. Germline loops: CDR1 LNHNV, CDR2 YYDKDF (reference sequence). CDR3 DNA: TGTGCCACCAGCAGAGTCCCTCCGGGACTCGGGTACGAGCAGTACTTC. Encoded protein: CATSRVPPGLGYEQYF.

This clone was observed a handful of times. The chain has TRBV7-9 and TRBJ2-7; 9 bases line up with TRBD1. Trimming cost V 5 bases and J 0 bases; bases outside gene matches: 14. From germline, CDR1 is SEHNR and CDR2 FQNEAQ (reference sequence). The CDR3 runs to 18 residues. The CDR3 DNA sequence: TGTGCCAGCAGCATCCATTACGTAAGGACAGGGGCCTCCTACGAGCAGTACTTC. Its protein product is CASSIHYVRTGASYEQYF.

The V gene is TRBV28, the J gene TRBJ2-3; 9 bases are shared with TRBD1. The CDR3 length is 14 residues. CDR1 MDHEN and CDR2 SYDVKM come from the germline V gene. Unmatched junction bases numbered 3, after V lost 7 bases and J lost 1 base. Here the CDR3 reads CASTRQGGTDTQYF. The CDR3, as DNA: TGTGCCAGCACGCGACAGGGGGGCACAGATACGCAGTATTTT.

A few counts support this clone. This chain connects TRBV15 to TRBJ1-2; D not resolved. V was cut by 0 bases and J by 4 bases, with 12 bases left in between. CDR1 and CDR2 (germline): LNHNV, YYDKDF (reference sequence). The CDR3 is made up of 15 amino acids. The CDR3 reads CATSRDKSAIYGYTF. CDR3 DNA sequence: TGTGCCACCAGCAGAGATAAATCAGCTATCTATGGCTACACCTTC.

Concerning this clone itself: Other DNA sequences from this sample encode an identical CDR3 as well. The V call is TRBV29-1, the J call TRBJ1-5; no reliable D call. Trimming took 7 bases from V and 2 from J, leaving 9 bases between them. The CDR3 is 12 amino acids. The germline V gene encodes CDR1 SQVTM and CDR2 ANQGSEA. DNA for the CDR3: TGCAGCGCCCTCAGTGGCAATCAGCCCCAGCATTTT. Translation gives CSALSGNQPQHF. Full variable domain (rest looked up from reference TRBV29-1 and TRBJ1-5): SAVISQKPSRDICQRGTSLTIQCQVDSQVTMMFWYRQQPGQSLTLIATANQGSEATYESGFVIDKFPISRPNLTFSTLTVSNMSPEDSSIYLCSALSGNQPQHFGDGTRLSIL.

The chain has TRBV10-3 and TRBJ2-3; the D call may be TRBD1 or TRBD2 (6 bases each). The ends were cut back, 6 bases at V and 2 bases at J, with 21 bases in the middle. There are 17 residues in the CDR3. Germline assignment: CDR1 ENHRY and CDR2 SYGVKD. In nucleotides, the CDR3 is TGTGCCATCAGGGGGGCCAAGGGAGGAGCCCACACAGATACGCAGTATTTT. Its protein product is CAIRGAKGGAHTDTQYF.

The chain joins TRBV28 to TRBJ1-3; D gene uncertain. Trimming took off 2 bases at V and 0 bases at J, with 14 bases between the two ends. The CDR3 totals 17 residues. In germline, CDR1 is MDHEN, CDR2 SYDVKM. This chain's CDR3 is CASSLRGWSPSGNTIYF. Written as DNA, the CDR3 is TGTGCCAGCAGTTTAAGAGGATGGAGCCCCTCTGGAAACACCATATATTTT.